The 12 T cell receptor beta chains below come from one sample, sequenced in a study of blood T cell repertoires in COVID-19. Libraries were prepared by immunoSEQ multiplex PCR; TCRdb keeps only in-frame clonotypes and omits some of them. In the table there are around 300,000 clones, just under 90% of which are singletons. Sequencing was carried out using peripheral blood. The receptors here all came from a woman aged 45-59 years with COVID-19, enrolled during active disease.

This chain links TRBV4-1 with TRBJ2-7; a weak D match, TRBD1 (5 bases). This CDR3 region has 15 residues. The germline V and J ends were trimmed by 1 base and 7 bases, with 17 bases remaining between them. Germline-derived CDR1 and CDR2 are MGHRA and YSYEKL. This CDR3 reads CASSQGWGGLGEQYF. The CDR3 DNA is TGCGCCAGCAGCCAAGGGTGGGGCGGATTGGGAGAGCAGTACTTC.

As concerns this clone: Other nucleotide sequences in the sample specify the same CDR3. The chain has TRBV19 and TRBJ2-7; D is unclear. The CDR3 extends over 14 amino acids. The V end was cut by 3 bases, the J end by 0 bases, with 9 bases between. Germline CDR1 and CDR2: LNHDA and SQIVND (reference sequence). The CDR3 region is CASSMTGSSYEQYF. The CDR3 coding sequence is TGTGCCAGTAGTATGACGGGTTCCTCCTACGAGCAGTACTTC.

The chain recombines TRBV14 with TRBJ1-1, with D perhaps matching TRBD1 (5 bases). V lost 2 bases and J 11 bases, leaving 15 bases between the germline ends. The CDR3 totals 13 residues. Germline values: CDR1 SGHDN, CDR2 FVKESK. CDR3 amino acids: CASSQRRGSRAFF. Here the CDR3 DNA reads TGTGCCAGCAGCCAACGAAGGGGTTCTAGGGCTTTCTTT.

This chain links TRBV27 with TRBJ2-1; D ambiguous. The V and J ends lost 6 bases and 8 bases respectively, with 8 bases between them. CDR3 length: 11 residues. Germline loops: CDR1 MNHEY, CDR2 SMNVEV (reference sequence). As DNA, the CDR3 is TGTGCCAGCAGCCCTGGCCATGAGCAGTTCTTC. It yields the protein CASSPGHEQFF.

The chain uses TRBV4-3 and TRBJ1-3, with D perhaps TRBD1 (6 bases). Deletions cut 3 bases from V and 0 bases from J, with 15 bases between. The CDR3 is made up of 17 amino acids. Germline CDR1 LGHNA, CDR2 YSLEER. The CDR3 sequence: CASSQTGGFSSGNTIYF. In DNA form, the CDR3 reads TGCGCCAGCAGCCAGACAGGAGGCTTCAGCTCTGGAAACACCATATATTTT.

This chain joins TRBV10-3 and TRBJ1-5; D gene unclear. The V gene lost 5 bases and the J gene lost 0 bases, with 5 bases spanning the gap. The CDR3 sequence is 13 residues long. Germline V gene lookup returns CDR1 ENHRY and CDR2 SYGVKD. The CDR3, as DNA: TGTGCCATCAGTAGAGATAGCAATCAGCCCCAGCATTTT. Translated: CAISRDSNQPQHF.

The rearrangement uses TRBV19 and TRBJ1-4, with TRBD1 identical over 8 bases. The CDR3 runs to 16 residues. Germline assignment: CDR1 LNHDA and CDR2 SQIVND (reference sequence). J lost 4 bases, V lost 3 bases, and 7 bases had no gene match. As DNA, the CDR3 is TGTGCCAGTAGTATTTTGGGGACAGGCGTTAATGAAAAACTGTTTTTT. Protein: CASSILGTGVNEKLFF.

V and J are TRBV4-1 and TRBJ1-1, with D possibly being TRBD1 (5 bases). Trimming left V 1 base short and J 5 bases short, with 8 bases between. Germline V lookup: CDR1 MGHRA, CDR2 YSYEKL. This CDR3 is 13 amino acids long. CDR3: CASSQVRETEAFF. The CDR3 DNA follows: TGCGCCAGCAGCCAAGTCAGGGAAACTGAAGCTTTCTTT.

The rearrangement links TRBV5-1 to TRBJ2-2; 15 bases agree with TRBD2. The CDR3 runs 17 residues. The trim removed 4 bases at V and 4 bases at J, leaving 5 bases unmatched. CDR1 is SGHRS, CDR2 YFSETQ, per germline. In DNA form, the CDR3 reads TGCGCCAGCAGCCCCTGGACTAGCGGGAGGGTCACCGGGGAGCTGTTTTTT. Translation gives CASSPWTSGRVTGELFF.

V usage is TRBV7-9 and J usage is TRBJ2-7, with D possibly being TRBD2 (6 bases). The germline gives CDR1 SEHNR, CDR2 FQNEAQ (reference sequence). The CDR3 spans 19 residues. Trimming took off 4 bases at V and 0 bases at J, with 25 bases between the two ends. As DNA, the CDR3 is TGTGCCAGCAGCTCAGGGCGGGGTGGTGGTCTCTCCTCCTCCTACGAGCAGTACTTC. It yields the protein CASSSGRGGGLSSSYEQYF.

The chain combines TRBV14 with TRBJ2-1, with 16 nucleotides matching TRBD2. The CDR3 sequence is 17 residues long. From germline, CDR1 is SGHDN and CDR2 FVKESK. V lost 3 bases and J lost 7; bases outside the gene matches: 6. The CDR3 spells CASSHGTSGRVWNEQFF. CDR3 nucleotide sequence: TGTGCCAGCAGCCACGGGACTAGCGGGAGGGTGTGGAATGAGCAGTTCTTC.

The chain joins TRBV2 to TRBJ2-3, with 14 bases matching TRBD2. Germline CDR1 SNHLY, CDR2 FYNNEI. The CDR3 spans 16 residues. The junction had 3 bases not matched to a gene; V was cut back by 7 bases and J by 0 bases. CDR3 residues: CASTRTSGRSTDTQYF. The CDR3 bases are TGTGCCAGCACTAGGACTAGCGGGAGGAGCACAGATACGCAGTATTTT.